The 26 T cell receptor beta chains in this list originate from one sample, sequenced in a study of T cells in Graves' hyperthyroidism and ophthalmopathy. Template material for amplifying TCR beta CDR3 regions consisted of RNA transcripts. During a first-round RT-PCR of the TCR CDR3, the HTBI primer set was used. Each CDR3 protein gets one entry after TCRdb re-called the multiplex PCR reads with MiXCR. The sample has roughly 500,000 distinct CDR3 sequences, roughly 46% seen once. Sequencing input: peripheral blood or thyroid tissue (not recorded which). The receptors were sampled from an adult woman with Graves' disease, either hyperthyroidism or ophthalmopathy (not recorded which).

This chain joins TRBV9 and TRBJ1-6; D might be TRBD1 (6 bases). Germline V gene data show CDR1 as SGDLS and CDR2 as YYNGEE. The CDR3 covers 13 residues. The ends were cut back, 5 bases at V and 6 bases at J, with 9 bases in the middle. The CDR3 region is CASRQDSNSPLHF. The CDR3 DNA reads TGTGCCAGCAGACAGGACAGTAATTCACCCCTCCACTTT. Full variable domain (missing parts from reference TRBV9 and TRBJ1-6): DSGVTQTPKHLITATGQRVTLRCSPRSGDLSVYWYQQSLDQGLQFLIQYYNGEERAKGNILERFSAQQFPDLHSELNLSSLELGDSALYFCASRQDSNSPLHFGNGTRLTVT.

This clonotype was observed at least ten times. The rearrangement links TRBV7-2 to TRBJ1-5, with D perhaps TRBD1 (6 bases). The V end lost 1 base, the J end lost 5 bases, and 21 bases lay between the germline ends. The CDR3 runs 18 residues. Germline values: CDR1 SGHTA, CDR2 FQGNSA. This chain's CDR3 is CASSLEPPPTGLYQPQHF. The CDR3 DNA reads as TGTGCCAGCAGCTTAGAGCCCCCCCCTACAGGGCTTTATCAGCCCCAGCATTTT.

This clonotype was seen more than once but under ten times. V and J are TRBV11-1 and TRBJ2-2; 8 bases line up with TRBD2. The germline CDR1 and CDR2 sequences are SGHAT and FQDESV (reference sequence). V trimming: 8 bases; J trimming: 0 bases; junction bases outside the gene matches: 5. CDR3 length: 15 amino acids. The CDR3 sequence is CASWGGGSNTGELFF. CDR3 nucleotide sequence: TGTGCCAGCTGGGGCGGGGGGTCGAACACCGGGGAGCTGTTTTTT.

This chain links TRBV29-1 with TRBJ1-2; the match to TRBD1 covers 8 bases. The CDR3 spans 14 residues. Germline V gives CDR1 SQVTM, CDR2 ANQGSEA. V lost 2 bases, J lost 0 bases, and 2 bases stayed unmatched. The CDR3 spells CSVEKDRANYGYTF. CDR3 nucleotide sequence: TGCAGCGTTGAAAAGGACAGGGCTAACTATGGCTACACCTTC.

V usage is TRBV15 and J usage is TRBJ1-1; 7 bases align to TRBD1. The V gene's germline CDR1 is LNHNV and CDR2 YYDKDF (reference sequence). The CDR3 is 13 residues long. V lost 11 bases, J lost 4 bases, and 10 bases stayed unmatched. In nucleotides, the CDR3 is TGTGCCGTCACTGACAGGGAGGGCACTGAAGCTTTCTTT. Protein sequence: CAVTDREGTEAFF. The full variable domain, rest sourced from reference TRBV15 and TRBJ1-1, is DAMVIQNPRYQVTQFGKPVTLSCSQTLNHNVMYWYQQKSSQAPKLLFHYYDKDFNNEADTPDNFQSRRPNTSFCFLDIRSPGLGDTAMYLCAVTDREGTEAFFGQGTRLTVV.

This clonotype showed up many times. V usage is TRBV20-1 and J usage is TRBJ2-7; 11 positions agree with TRBD2. CDR1 DFQATT and CDR2 SNEGSKA come from the germline V gene (reference sequence). This CDR3 spans 15 amino acids. The junction had 8 bases not matched to a gene; V was cut back by 3 bases and J by 4 bases. The chain's CDR3 is CSARGTSGSKYEQYF. CDR3 sequence (DNA): TGCAGTGCTAGGGGTACTAGCGGGAGTAAGTACGAGCAGTACTTC.

This clonotype was detected many times. The chain employs TRBV4-1 and TRBJ1-3; no reliable D call. The CDR3 covers 14 residues. Trimming pared 1 base from V and 3 bases from J, leaving 7 bases between. Germline loops: CDR1 MGHRA, CDR2 YSYEKL. CDR3 amino acids: CASSQVNSGNTIYF. In DNA form, the CDR3 reads TGCGCCAGCAGCCAAGTTAACAGTGGAAACACCATATATTTT.

The V and J genes are TRBV5-1 and TRBJ2-7; D is unclear. V was shortened by 0 bases and J by 6 bases, with 13 bases between the two germline ends. This CDR3 region has 14 residues. Per the germline V gene, CDR1 is SGHRS and CDR2 is YFSETQ. The CDR3 DNA sequence: TGCGCCAGCAGCTTGGTTGGCAGTGGTCGCGAGCAGTACTTC. It specifies CASSLVGSGREQYF.

The V call is TRBV10-3, the J call TRBJ1-2; D possibly corresponds to TRBD1 (5 bases). This CDR3 contains 13 residues. Germline V gene data show CDR1 as ENHRY and CDR2 as SYGVKD. V lost 8 bases, J lost 6 bases, and 16 bases lay in between. DNA for the CDR3: TGTGCCATCGGGACGCGAGCGGGAGATGGCTACACCTTC. As protein: CAIGTRAGDGYTF.

V and J are TRBV12-3 or TRBV12-4 and TRBJ2-2; the match to TRBD1 covers 10 bases. The CDR3 has 15 residues. The junction had 2 bases not matched to a gene; V was cut back by 4 bases and J by 3 bases. CDR3 sequence (DNA): TGTGCCAGCAGTTCGACAGGGGGCCACACCGGGGAGCTGTTTTTT. As protein: CASSSTGGHTGELFF.

This sequence joins TRBV3-1 and TRBJ2-7; 9 positions agree with TRBD2. The germline gives CDR1 LGHDT, CDR2 YNNKEL (reference sequence). Trimming at V came to 0 bases and at J to 5 bases, leaving 5 bases not matched to a gene. The length of the CDR3 is 15 residues. The CDR3 is CASSQDGRGGDEQYF. The DNA for the CDR3 is TGTGCCAGCAGCCAAGATGGGCGGGGGGGCGACGAGCAGTACTTC.

The V and J genes are TRBV29-1 and TRBJ1-1; 8 bases match TRBD1. V shed 4 bases, J shed 4 bases, and the junction held 5 bases outside the gene matches. The CDR3 length is 13 residues. Looked up from germline, CDR1 is SQVTM and CDR2 is ANQGSEA. This chain's CDR3 is CSVGRTGTTEAFF. The CDR3 DNA reads TGCAGCGTTGGACGGACAGGGACCACTGAAGCTTTCTTT.

V usage is TRBV25-1 and J usage is TRBJ1-5; 11 nucleotides line up with TRBD1. This CDR3 region has 16 residues. Germline-derived CDR1 and CDR2 are MGHDK and SYGVNS. Unmatched junction bases numbered 3, after V lost 2 bases and J lost 3 bases. The CDR3 coding sequence is TGTGCCAGCAGTGAAGGGACAGGGGGATCCAATCAGCCCCAGCATTTT. This codes for CASSEGTGGSNQPQHF.

This clonotype was seen at least ten times. The rearrangement uses TRBV19 and TRBJ1-5; D call uncertain. The germline V gene encodes CDR1 LNHDA and CDR2 SQIVND (reference sequence). The CDR3 covers 14 residues. V lost 3 bases and J 0 bases, leaving 6 bases between the germline ends. CDR3: CASSIDPSNQPQHF. In DNA, the CDR3 is TGTGCCAGTAGTATCGACCCTAGCAATCAGCCCCAGCATTTT.

The sample holds many counts of this clonotype. The chain recombines TRBV5-8 with TRBJ1-1; D is unclear. Germline assignment: CDR1 SGHTS and CDR2 YDEGEE. Trimming pared 0 bases from V and 4 bases from J, leaving 16 bases between. CDR3 length: 16 residues. CDR3 DNA sequence: TGTGCCAGCAGCTTGGCCGTTTCCAGCGTGGGCACTGAAGCTTTCTTT. Its translation: CASSLAVSSVGTEAFF.

This clonotype was counted ten times or more. The chain recombines TRBV20-1 with TRBJ1-5, with D maybe TRBD1 (5 bases). Trimming left V 1 base short and J 3 bases short, with 10 bases between. The germline V gene encodes CDR1 DFQATT and CDR2 SNEGSKA (reference sequence). The CDR3 consists of 14 residues. CDR3 nucleotides: TGCAGTGCTAGAGGTGCAGGGACCAATCAGCCCCAGCATTTT. Translating it yields CSARGAGTNQPQHF.

Many counts were recorded for this clonotype. The chain has TRBV11-2 and TRBJ1-6; D is possibly TRBD1 (6 bases). V gave up 3 bases and J gave up 7 bases, with 16 bases separating them. The CDR3 contains 16 residues. Germline V gene data show CDR1 as SGHAT and CDR2 as FQNNGV. The CDR3 loop reads CASSLAGANRNSPLHF. In DNA form, the CDR3 reads TGTGCCAGCAGCTTGGCAGGGGCGAATCGGAATTCACCCCTCCACTTT.

This clonotype was seen ten or more times. The chain combines TRBV12-3 or TRBV12-4 with TRBJ1-6; D ambiguous. This CDR3 spans 14 amino acids. V lost 2 bases and J 6 bases, leaving 8 bases between the germline ends. CDR3 sequence (DNA): TGTGCCAGCAGTTTAATGGGCAGTAATTCACCCCTCCACTTT. As protein: CASSLMGSNSPLHF.

The gene calls are TRBV5-5 and TRBJ1-1; no clear D. Trimming cost V 5 bases and J 9 bases, with 8 bases left between them. CDR3 length equals 10 residues. Germline-derived CDR1 and CDR2 are SGHKS and YYEKEE (reference sequence). The CDR3 protein is CASRRAQAFF. The CDR3, as DNA: TGTGCCAGCAGGAGGGCTCAAGCTTTCTTT.

This clonotype was recorded many times. This chain joins TRBV20-1 and TRBJ1-4; possibly TRBD1 for D (5 bases). From germline, CDR1 is DFQATT and CDR2 SNEGSKA (reference sequence). The CDR3 loop spans 15 amino acids. Trimming stripped 2 bases from V and 6 bases from J, with 16 bases between. The CDR3 protein is CSARRVQANHEKLFF. The CDR3 bases are TGCAGTGCTAGAAGGGTACAGGCTAACCATGAAAAACTGTTTTTT.

This clonotype turned up a few times. The rearrangement links TRBV19 to TRBJ1-1, with D possibly being TRBD1 (6 bases). This CDR3 has 15 residues. Trimming pared 5 bases from V and 3 bases from J, leaving 16 bases between. Germline V gives CDR1 LNHDA, CDR2 SQIVND (reference sequence). CDR3 DNA sequence: TGTGCCAGTAGTGGATTACAGGGTAGGGACACTGAAGCTTTCTTT. This sequence encodes CASSGLQGRDTEAFF.

This clonotype has a count of ten or more. The CDR3 sequence is CASSLGQGESSPLHF. DNA of the CDR3: TGTGCCAGCAGCTTAGGGCAGGGGGAGTCTTCACCCCTCCACTTT. The chain recombines TRBV7-9 with TRBJ1-6; 7 bases line up with TRBD1. V lost 1 base, J lost 9 bases, and 6 bases stayed unmatched. Germline CDR1 is SEHNR and CDR2 is FQNEAQ (reference sequence). This CDR3 region has 15 residues. The full variable domain, completed using reference TRBV7-9 and TRBJ1-6, is DTGVSQNPRHKITKRGQNVTFRCDPISEHNRLYWYRQTLGQGPEFLTYFQNEAQLEKSRLLSDRFSAERPKGSFSTLEIQRTEQGDSAMYLCASSLGQGESSPLHFGNGTRLTVT.

In its sample, this clonotype was seen many times. Compared with germline, one end of the junction differs, possibly owing to a read error. This chain connects TRBV4-1 to TRBJ2-5; D could derive from TRBD1 or TRBD2 (6 bases each). Germline V CDR1 and CDR2: MGHRA, YSYEKL. This CDR3 region has 13 residues. The CDR3 reads CASSRGPQETQYF. CDR3 bases: TGTGCCAGCAGCCGGGGGCCACAAGAGACCCAGTACTTC.

This clonotype was observed once. V gene TRBV5-1 combines with J gene TRBJ1-5, with 11 positions matching TRBD1. V lost 3 bases to trimming and J lost 9 bases; unmatched junction nucleotides: 11. This CDR3 has 16 amino acids. CDR1 SGHRS and CDR2 YFSETQ come from the germline V gene. CDR3 coding DNA: TGCGCCAGCAGCTACGGACAGGGGGCCGGTCGTGGGCCCCAGCATTTT. Translating gives CASSYGQGAGRGPQHF.

Details on this clonotype: The DNA is omitted, as the CDR3 cannot be located on it reliably, and the CDR3 follows TCRdb's listing. This chain uses TRBV2 with TRBJ2-2; the D call TRBD1 from the table was never checked on the DNA. The CDR3 numbers 23 amino acids, ends counted. CDR1 and CDR2 (germline): SNHLY, FYNNEI. CDR3 loop: CASSPTGISYEQYFGPGTGELFF.

This clonotype was found many times. The genes are TRBV7-2 and TRBJ1-1; D is ambiguous. V was cut by 2 bases and J by 7 bases, with 17 bases left in between. Per the germline V gene, CDR1 is SGHTA and CDR2 is FQGNSA. This CDR3 is built from 15 residues. CDR3 region: CASSLLRRSLYEAFF. The CDR3, as DNA: TGTGCCAGCAGCTTATTACGTAGGTCTCTATATGAAGCTTTCTTT.